This TCR beta chain originates from a study of blood T cell repertoires in COVID-19. Study at large: Samples of COVID-19 (acute and convalescent) were obtained from the United States, Italy and Spain.

The CDR3 has 15 residues. J lost 3 bases, V lost 5 bases, and 6 bases had no gene match. Looked up from germline, CDR1 is MNHEY and CDR2 is SVGAGI. In the study's own analysis: It was from reference gene primer amplification that nucleated cell counts were estimated. Measured with immunoSEQ multiplex PCR; TCRdb has only the in-frame clones, and not every one. V, J and clone size reflect that table, while D and trimming were determined from the DNA. The table lists 70,000 or so clones, roughly 85% of them singletons, with 8.5% to 10% in the top ten. By sample share, this clone is medium-sized. The source of this sequence is an elderly woman with acute or convalescent COVID-19. The V and J genes are TRBV6-5 and TRBJ1-5; 8 bases line up with TRBD1. Material: peripheral blood. For the CDR3, the DNA is TGTGCCAGCAGTCTTACAGGGGGATCCAATCAGCCCCAGCATTTT. The encoded protein is CASSLTGGSNQPQHF.